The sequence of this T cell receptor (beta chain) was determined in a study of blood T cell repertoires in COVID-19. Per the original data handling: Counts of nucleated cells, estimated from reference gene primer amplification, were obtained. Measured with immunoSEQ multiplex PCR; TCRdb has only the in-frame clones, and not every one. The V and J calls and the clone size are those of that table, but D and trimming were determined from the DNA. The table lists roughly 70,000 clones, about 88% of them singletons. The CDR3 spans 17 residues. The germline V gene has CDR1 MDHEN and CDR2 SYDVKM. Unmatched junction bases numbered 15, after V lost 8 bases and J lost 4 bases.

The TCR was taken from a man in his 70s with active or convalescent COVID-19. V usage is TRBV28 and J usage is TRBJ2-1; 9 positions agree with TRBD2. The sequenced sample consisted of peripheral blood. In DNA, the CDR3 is TGTGCCAGCTTTGGTCGGTTAATAGCGGGAGAGTACAATGAGCAGTTCTTC. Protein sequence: CASFGRLIAGEYNEQFF.